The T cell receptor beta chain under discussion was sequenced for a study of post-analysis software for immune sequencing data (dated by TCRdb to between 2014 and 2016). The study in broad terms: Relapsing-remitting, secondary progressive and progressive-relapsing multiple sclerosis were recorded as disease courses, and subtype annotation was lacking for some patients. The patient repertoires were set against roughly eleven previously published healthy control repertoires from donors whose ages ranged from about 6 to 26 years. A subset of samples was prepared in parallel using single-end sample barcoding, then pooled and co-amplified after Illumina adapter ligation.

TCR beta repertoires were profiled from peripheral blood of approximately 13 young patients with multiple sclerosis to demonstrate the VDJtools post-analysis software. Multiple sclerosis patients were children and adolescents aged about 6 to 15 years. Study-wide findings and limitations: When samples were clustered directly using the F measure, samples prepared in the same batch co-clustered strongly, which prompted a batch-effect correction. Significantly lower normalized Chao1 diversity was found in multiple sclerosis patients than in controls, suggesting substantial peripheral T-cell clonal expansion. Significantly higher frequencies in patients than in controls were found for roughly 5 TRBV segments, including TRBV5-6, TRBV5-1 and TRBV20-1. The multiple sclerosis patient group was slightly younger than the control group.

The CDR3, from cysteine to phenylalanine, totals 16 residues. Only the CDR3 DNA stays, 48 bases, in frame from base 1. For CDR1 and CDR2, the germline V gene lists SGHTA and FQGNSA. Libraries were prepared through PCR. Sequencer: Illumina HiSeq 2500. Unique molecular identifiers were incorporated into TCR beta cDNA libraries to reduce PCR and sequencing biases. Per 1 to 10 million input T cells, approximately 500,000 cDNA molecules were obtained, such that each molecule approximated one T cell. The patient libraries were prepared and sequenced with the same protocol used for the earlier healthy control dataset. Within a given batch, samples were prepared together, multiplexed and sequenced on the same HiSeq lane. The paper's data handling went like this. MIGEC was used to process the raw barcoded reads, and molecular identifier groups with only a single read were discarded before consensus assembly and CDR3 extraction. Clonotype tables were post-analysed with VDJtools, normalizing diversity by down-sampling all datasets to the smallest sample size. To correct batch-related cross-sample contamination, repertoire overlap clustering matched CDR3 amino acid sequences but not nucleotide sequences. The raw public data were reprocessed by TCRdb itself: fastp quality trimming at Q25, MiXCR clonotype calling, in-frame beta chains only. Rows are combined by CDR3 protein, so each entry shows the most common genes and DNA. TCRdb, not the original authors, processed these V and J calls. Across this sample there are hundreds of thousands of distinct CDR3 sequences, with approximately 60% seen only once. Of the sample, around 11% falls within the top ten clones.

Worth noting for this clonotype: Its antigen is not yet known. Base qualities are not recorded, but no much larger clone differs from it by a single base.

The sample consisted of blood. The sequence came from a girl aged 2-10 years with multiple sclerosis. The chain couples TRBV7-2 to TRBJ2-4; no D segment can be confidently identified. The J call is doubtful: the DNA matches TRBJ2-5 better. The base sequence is TGTGCCAGCAGCTTAGGGCTCGGCGGAGTGTTGGAGACCCAGTACTTC. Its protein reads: CASSLGLGGVLETQYF.